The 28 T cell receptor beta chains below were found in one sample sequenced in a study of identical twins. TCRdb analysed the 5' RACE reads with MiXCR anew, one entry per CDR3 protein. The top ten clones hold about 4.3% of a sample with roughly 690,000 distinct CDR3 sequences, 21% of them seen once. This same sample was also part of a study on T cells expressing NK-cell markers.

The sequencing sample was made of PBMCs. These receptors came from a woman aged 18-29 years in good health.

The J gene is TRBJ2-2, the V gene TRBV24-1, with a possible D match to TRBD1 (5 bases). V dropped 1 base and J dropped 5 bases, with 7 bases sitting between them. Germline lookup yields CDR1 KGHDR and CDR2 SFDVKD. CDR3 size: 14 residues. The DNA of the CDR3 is TGTGCCACCAGTGATTTCCAGGGTACCGGGGAGCTGTTTTTT. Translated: CATSDFQGTGELFF.

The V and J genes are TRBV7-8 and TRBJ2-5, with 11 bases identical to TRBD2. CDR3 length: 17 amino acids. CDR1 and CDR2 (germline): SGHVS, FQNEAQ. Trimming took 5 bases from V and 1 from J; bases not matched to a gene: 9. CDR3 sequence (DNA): TGTGCCAGCAGCCGGAGAGGGACTAGCGGAGGCCAAGAGACCCAGTACTTC. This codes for CASSRRGTSGGQETQYF.

CDR3 region: CASRKSSYEQYF. The CDR3 coding sequence is TGTGCCAGCCGTAAGAGCTCCTACGAGCAGTACTTC. The V call is TRBV12-3 or TRBV12-4, the J call TRBJ2-7; D unresolved. The CDR3 totals 12 residues. V was pared by 8 bases and J by 0 bases, with 8 bases between.

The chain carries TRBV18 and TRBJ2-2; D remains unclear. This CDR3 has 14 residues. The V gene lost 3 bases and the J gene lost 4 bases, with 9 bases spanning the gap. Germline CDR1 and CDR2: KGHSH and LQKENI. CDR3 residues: CASSPDSSTGELFF. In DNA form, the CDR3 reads TGTGCCAGCTCACCCGACTCCTCCACCGGGGAGCTGTTTTTT.

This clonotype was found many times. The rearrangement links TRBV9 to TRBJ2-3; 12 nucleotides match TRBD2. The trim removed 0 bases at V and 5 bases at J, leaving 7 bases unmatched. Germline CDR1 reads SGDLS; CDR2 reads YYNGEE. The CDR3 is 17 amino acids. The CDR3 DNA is TGTGCCAGCAGCGTAGGCCGACTAGCGGGAGCAGGAGATACGCAGTATTTT. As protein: CASSVGRLAGAGDTQYF.

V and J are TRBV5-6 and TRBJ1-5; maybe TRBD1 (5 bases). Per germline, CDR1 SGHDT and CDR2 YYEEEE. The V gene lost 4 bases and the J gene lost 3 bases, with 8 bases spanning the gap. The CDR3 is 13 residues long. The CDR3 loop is CASSRGNNQPQHF. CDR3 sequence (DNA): TGTGCCAGCAGCAGGGGTAACAATCAGCCCCAGCATTTT.

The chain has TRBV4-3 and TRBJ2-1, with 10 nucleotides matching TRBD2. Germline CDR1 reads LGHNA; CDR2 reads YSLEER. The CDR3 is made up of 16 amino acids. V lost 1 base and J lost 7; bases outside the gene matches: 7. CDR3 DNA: TGCGCCAGCAGCCAAGGCCCTAGCGGGAGTTCTAATGAGCAGTTCTTC. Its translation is CASSQGPSGSSNEQFF.

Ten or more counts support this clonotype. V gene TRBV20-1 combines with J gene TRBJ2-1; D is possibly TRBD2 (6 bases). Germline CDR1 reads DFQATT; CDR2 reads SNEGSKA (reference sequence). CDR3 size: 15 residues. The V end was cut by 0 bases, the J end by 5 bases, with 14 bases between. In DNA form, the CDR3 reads TGCAGTGCTAGAGATTCGGCTAGCGCTAACAATGAGCAGTTCTTC. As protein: CSARDSASANNEQFF.

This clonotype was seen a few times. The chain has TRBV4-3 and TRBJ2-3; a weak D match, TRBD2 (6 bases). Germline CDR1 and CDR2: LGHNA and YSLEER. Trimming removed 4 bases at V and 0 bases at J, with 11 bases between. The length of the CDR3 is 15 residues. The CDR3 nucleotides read TGCGCCAGCAGCCCTCGGGGGTCTAGCACAGATACGCAGTATTTT. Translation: CASSPRGSSTDTQYF.

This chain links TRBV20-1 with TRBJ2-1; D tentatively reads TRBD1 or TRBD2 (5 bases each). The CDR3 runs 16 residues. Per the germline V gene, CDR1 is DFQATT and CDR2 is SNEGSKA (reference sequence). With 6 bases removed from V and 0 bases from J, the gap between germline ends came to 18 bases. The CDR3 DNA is TGCAGTGCAAGAACGGGACCACAAAGCTCCTACAATGAGCAGTTCTTC. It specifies CSARTGPQSSYNEQFF.

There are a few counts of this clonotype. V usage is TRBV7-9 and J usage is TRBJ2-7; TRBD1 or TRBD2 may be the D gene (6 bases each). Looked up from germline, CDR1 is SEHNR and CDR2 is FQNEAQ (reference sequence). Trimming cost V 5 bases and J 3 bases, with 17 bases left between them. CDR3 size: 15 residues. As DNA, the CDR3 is TGTGCCAGCAGCACCGGGGGCGCTAAATACTACGAGCAGTACTTC. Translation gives CASSTGGAKYYEQYF.

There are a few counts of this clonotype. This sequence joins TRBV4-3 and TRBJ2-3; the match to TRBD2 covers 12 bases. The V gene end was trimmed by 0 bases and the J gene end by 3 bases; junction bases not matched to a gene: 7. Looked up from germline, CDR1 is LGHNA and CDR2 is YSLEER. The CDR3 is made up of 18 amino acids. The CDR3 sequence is CASSQDETSGSGTDTQYF. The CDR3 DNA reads TGCGCCAGCAGCCAAGACGAGACTAGCGGGAGTGGTACAGATACGCAGTATTTT.

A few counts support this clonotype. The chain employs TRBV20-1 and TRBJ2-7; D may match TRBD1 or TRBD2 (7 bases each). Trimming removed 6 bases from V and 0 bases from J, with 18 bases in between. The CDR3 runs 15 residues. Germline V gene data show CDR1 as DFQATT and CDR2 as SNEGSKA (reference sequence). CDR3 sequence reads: CSAESGGTVSYEQYF. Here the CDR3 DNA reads TGCAGTGCGGAATCCGGGGGGACAGTCTCCTACGAGCAGTACTTC.

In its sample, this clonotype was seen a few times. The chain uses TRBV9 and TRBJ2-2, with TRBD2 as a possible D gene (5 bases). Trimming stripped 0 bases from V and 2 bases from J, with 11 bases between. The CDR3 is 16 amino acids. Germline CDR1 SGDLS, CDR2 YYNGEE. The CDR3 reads CASSVGPGTNTGELFF. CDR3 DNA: TGTGCCAGCAGCGTAGGACCGGGAACTAACACCGGGGAGCTGTTTTTT.

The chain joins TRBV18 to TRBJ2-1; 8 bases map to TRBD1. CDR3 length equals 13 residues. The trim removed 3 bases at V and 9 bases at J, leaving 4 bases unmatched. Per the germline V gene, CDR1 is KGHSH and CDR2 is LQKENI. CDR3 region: CASSPDRVGEQFF. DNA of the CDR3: TGTGCCAGCTCACCGGACAGGGTCGGTGAGCAGTTCTTC.

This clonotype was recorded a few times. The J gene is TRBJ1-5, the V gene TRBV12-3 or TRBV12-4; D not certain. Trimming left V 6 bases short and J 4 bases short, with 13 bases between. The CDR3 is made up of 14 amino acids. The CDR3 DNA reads TGTGCCAGCAGACGCACACGGGGTAATCAGCCCCAGCATTTT. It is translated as CASRRTRGNQPQHF.

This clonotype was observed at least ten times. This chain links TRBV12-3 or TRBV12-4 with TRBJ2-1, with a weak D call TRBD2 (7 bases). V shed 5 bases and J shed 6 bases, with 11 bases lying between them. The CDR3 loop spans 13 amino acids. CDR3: CASSGGGSNEQFF. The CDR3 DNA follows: TGTGCCAGCAGTGGGGGGGGCTCCAATGAGCAGTTCTTC.

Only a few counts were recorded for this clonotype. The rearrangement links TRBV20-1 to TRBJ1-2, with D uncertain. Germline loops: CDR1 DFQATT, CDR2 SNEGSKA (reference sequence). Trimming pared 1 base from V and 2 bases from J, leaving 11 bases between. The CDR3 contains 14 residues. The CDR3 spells CSARVGVTNYGYTF. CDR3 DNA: TGCAGTGCTAGAGTAGGTGTGACGAACTATGGCTACACCTTC.

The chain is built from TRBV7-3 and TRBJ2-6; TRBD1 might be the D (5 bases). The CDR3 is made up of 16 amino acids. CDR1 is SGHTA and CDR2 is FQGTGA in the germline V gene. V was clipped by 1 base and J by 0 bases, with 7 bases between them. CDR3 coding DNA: TGTGCCAGCAGCTTAAAGGACACCTCTGGGGCCAACGTCCTGACTTTC. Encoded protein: CASSLKDTSGANVLTF.

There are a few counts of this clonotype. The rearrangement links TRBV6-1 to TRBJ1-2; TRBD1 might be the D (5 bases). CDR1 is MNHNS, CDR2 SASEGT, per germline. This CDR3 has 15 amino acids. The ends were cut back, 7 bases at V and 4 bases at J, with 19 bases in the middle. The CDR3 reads CASIKDGALGYGYTF. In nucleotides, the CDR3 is TGTGCCAGCATAAAGGACGGGGCCCTGGGCTATGGCTACACCTTC.

For the CDR3, the DNA is TGTGCCAGCAGTGGGGGTAGACAGCAGTACTTC. Its protein product is CASSGGRQQYF. The chain employs TRBV12-3 or TRBV12-4 and TRBJ2-7, with D perhaps matching TRBD1 or TRBD2 (5 bases each). Trimming cost V 5 bases and J 8 bases, with 10 bases left between them. This CDR3 has 11 amino acids.

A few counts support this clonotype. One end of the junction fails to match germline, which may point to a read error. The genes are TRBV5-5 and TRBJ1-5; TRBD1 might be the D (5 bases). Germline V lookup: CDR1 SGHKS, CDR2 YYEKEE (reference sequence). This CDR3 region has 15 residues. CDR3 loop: CASSLEAGRSQPQHF. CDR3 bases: TGTGCCAGCAGCTTGGAGGCAGGGAGGAGTCAGCCTCAGCATTTT.

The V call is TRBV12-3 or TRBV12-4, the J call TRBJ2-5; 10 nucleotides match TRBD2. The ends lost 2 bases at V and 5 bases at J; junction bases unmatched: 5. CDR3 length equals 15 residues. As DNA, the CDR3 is TGTGCCAGCAGTTTAAGCGGGAGGGCCGTGGAGACCCAGTACTTC. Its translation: CASSLSGRAVETQYF.

CDR3 sequence (DNA): TGCAGTGCTAGAGCCTACTCCGGGACTAGCCACGAGCAGTACTTC. Translating gives CSARAYSGTSHEQYF. V and J are TRBV20-1 and TRBJ2-7; 9 nucleotides align to TRBD2. V lost 1 base, J lost 5 bases, and 9 bases stayed unmatched. The CDR3 runs to 15 residues. Germline CDR1 is DFQATT and CDR2 is SNEGSKA (reference sequence).

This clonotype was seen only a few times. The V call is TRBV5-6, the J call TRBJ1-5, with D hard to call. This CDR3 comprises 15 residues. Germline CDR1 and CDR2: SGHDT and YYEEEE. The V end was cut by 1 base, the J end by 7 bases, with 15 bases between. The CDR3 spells CASSLFGRETQPQHF. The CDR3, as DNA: TGTGCCAGCAGCTTGTTTGGGAGGGAAACGCAGCCCCAGCATTTT. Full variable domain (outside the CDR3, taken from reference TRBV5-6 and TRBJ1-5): DAGVTQSPTHLIKTRGQQVTLRCSPKSGHDTVSWYQQALGQGPQFIFQYYEEEERQRGNFPDRFSGHQFPNYSSELNVNALLLGDSALYLCASSLFGRETQPQHFGDGTRLSIL.

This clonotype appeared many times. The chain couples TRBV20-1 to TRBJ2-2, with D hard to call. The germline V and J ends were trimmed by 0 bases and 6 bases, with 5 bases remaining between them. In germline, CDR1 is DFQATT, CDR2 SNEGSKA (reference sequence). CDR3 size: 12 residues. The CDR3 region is CSARDLAGELFF. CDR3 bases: TGCAGTGCTAGAGATCTAGCCGGGGAGCTGTTTTTT.

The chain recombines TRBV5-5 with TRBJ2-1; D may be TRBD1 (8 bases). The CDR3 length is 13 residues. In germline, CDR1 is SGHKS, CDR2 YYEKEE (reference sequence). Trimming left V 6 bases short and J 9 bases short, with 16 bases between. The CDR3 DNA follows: TGTGCCAGCAACGACAGGGGAGGGGGTGAGCAGTTCTTC. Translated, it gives CASNDRGGGEQFF.

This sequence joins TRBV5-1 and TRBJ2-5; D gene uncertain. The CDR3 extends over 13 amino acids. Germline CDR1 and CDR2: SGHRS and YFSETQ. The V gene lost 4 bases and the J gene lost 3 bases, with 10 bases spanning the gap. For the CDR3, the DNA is TGCGCCAGCAGCCCCGCTGCCGAAGAGACCCAGTACTTC. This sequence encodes CASSPAAEETQYF.